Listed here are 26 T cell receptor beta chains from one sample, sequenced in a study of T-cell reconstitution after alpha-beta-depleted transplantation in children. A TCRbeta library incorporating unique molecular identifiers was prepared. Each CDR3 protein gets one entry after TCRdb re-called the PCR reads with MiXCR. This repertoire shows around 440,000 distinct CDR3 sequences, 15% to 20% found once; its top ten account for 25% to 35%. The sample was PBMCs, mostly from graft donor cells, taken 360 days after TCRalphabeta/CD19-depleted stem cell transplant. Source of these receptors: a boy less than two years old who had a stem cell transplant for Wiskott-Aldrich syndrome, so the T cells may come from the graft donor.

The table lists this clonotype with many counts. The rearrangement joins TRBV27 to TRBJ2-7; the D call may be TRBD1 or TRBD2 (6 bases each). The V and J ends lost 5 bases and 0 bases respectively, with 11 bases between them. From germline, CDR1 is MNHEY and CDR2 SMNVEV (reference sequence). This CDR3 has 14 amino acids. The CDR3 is CASSPGGRSYEQYF. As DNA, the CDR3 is TGTGCCAGCAGTCCCGGGGGCCGCTCCTACGAGCAGTACTTC.

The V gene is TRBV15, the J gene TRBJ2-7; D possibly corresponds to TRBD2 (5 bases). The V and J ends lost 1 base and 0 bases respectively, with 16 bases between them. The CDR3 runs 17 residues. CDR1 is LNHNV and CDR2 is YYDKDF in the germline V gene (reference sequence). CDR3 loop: CATSRGPGRAFSYEQYF. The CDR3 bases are TGTGCCACCAGCAGAGGACCGGGAAGAGCTTTCTCCTACGAGCAGTACTTC.

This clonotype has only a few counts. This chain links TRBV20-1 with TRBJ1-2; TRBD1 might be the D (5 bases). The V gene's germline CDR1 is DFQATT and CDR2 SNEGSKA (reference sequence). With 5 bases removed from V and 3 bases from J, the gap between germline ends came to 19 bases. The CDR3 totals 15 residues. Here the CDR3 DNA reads TGCAGTGCTTTTCCGGGATCCGGGACGGACTATGGCTACACCTTC. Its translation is CSAFPGSGTDYGYTF.

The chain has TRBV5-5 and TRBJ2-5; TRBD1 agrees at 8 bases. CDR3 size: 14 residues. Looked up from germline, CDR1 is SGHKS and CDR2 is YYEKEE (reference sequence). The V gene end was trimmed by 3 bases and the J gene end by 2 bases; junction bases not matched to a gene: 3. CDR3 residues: CASSWTGIQETQYF. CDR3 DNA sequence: TGTGCCAGCAGCTGGACAGGGATACAAGAGACCCAGTACTTC.

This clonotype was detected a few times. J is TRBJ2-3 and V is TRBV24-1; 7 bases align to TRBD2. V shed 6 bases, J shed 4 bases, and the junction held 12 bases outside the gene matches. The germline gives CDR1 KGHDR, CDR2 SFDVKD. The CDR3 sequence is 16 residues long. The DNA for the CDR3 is TGTGCCACCAGTCATCATACTAGCGTACCATCAGATACGCAGTATTTT. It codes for CATSHHTSVPSDTQYF.

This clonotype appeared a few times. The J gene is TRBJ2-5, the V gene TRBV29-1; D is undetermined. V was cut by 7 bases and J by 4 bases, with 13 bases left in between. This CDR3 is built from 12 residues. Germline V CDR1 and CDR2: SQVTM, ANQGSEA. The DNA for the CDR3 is TGCAGCGCCCAACACAAACGAGAGACCCAGTACTTC. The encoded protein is CSAQHKRETQYF.

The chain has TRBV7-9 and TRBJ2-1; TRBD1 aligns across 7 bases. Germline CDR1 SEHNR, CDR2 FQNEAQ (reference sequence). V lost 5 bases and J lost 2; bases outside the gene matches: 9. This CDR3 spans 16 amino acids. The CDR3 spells CASSHRTGTAYNEQFF. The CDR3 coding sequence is TGTGCCAGCAGCCACCGCACCGGGACAGCCTACAATGAGCAGTTCTTC.

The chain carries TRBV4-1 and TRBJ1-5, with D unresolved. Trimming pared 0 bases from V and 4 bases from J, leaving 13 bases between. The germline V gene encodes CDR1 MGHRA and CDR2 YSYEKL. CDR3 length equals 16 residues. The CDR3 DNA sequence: TGCGCCAGCAGCCAAGATATCGGAAGTTCAAATCAGCCCCAGCATTTT. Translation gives CASSQDIGSSNQPQHF.

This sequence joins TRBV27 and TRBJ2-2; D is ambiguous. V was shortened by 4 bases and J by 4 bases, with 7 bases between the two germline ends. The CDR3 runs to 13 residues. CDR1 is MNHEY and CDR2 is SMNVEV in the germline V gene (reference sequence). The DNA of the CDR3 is TGTGCCAGCAGTTCCGATAGCACCGGGGAGCTGTTTTTT. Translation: CASSSDSTGELFF.

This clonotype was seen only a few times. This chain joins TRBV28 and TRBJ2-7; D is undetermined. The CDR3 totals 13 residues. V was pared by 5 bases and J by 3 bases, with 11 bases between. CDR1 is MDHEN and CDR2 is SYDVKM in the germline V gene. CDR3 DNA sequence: TGTGCCAGCAGTCTCCGGATCCTCTACGAGCAGTACTTC. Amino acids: CASSLRILYEQYF.

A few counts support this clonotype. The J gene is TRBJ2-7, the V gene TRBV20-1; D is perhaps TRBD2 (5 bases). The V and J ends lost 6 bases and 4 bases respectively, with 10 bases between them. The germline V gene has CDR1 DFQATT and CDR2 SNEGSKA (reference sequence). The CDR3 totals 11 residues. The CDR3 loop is CSARADYEQYF. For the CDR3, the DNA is TGCAGTGCGAGGGCCGATTACGAGCAGTACTTC.

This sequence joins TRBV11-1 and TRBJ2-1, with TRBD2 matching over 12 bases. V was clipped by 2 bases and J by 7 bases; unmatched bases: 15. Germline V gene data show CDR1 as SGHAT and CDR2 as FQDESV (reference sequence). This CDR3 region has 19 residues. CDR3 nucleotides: TGTGCCAGCAGCTTACGTCGATTGGCGAGACTAGCGGGGGAGAATGAGCAGTTCTTC. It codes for CASSLRRLARLAGENEQFF.

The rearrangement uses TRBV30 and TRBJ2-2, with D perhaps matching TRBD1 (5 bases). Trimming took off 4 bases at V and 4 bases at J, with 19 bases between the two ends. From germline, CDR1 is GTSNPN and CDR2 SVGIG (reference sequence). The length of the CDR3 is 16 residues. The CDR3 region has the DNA TGTGCCTGGAATCGTTTGGGGCAGCGTTCCACCGGGGAGCTGTTTTTT. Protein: CAWNRLGQRSTGELFF.

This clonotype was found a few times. The CDR3 here is CASSSPEGSTEAFF. The CDR3 nucleotides read TGCGCCAGCAGCTCCCCCGAGGGAAGCACTGAAGCTTTCTTT. The genes are TRBV5-1 and TRBJ1-1, with unresolved D. The V gene's germline CDR1 is SGHRS and CDR2 YFSETQ. This CDR3 has 14 residues. With 3 bases removed from V and 4 bases from J, the gap between germline ends came to 13 bases. Full variable domain (outside the CDR3, taken from reference TRBV5-1 and TRBJ1-1): KAGVTQTPRYLIKTRGQQVTLSCSPISGHRSVSWYQQTPGQGLQFLFEYFSETQRNKGNFPGRFSGRQFSNSRSEMNVSTLELGDSALYLCASSSPEGSTEAFFGQGTRLTVV.

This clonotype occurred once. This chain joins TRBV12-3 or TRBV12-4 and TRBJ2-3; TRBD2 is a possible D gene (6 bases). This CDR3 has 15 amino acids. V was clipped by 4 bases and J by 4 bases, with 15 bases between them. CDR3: CASSSGPSAPDTQYF. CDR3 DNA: TGTGCCAGCAGTTCCGGCCCTAGCGCACCAGATACGCAGTATTTT.

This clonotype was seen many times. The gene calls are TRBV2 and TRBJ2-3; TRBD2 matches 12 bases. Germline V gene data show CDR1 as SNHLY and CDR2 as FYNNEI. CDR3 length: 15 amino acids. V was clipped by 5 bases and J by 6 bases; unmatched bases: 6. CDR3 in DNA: TGTGCCAGCAGTCCCGGACTAGCGGGATTCGATACGCAGTATTTT. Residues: CASSPGLAGFDTQYF.

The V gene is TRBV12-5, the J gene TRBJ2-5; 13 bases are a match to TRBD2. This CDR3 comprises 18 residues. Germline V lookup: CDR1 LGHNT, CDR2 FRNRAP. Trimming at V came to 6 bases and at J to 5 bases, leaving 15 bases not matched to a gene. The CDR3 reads CASGQTSGRPHEGETQYF. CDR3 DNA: TGTGCTAGTGGACAGACTAGCGGGAGGCCTCATGAGGGTGAGACCCAGTACTTC.

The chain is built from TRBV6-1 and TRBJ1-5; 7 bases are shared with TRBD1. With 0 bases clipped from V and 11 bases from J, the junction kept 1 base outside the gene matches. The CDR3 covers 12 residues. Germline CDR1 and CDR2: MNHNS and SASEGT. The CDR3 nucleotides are TGTGCCAGCAGTGAAGCAGGGGGCGCCCAGCATTTT. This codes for CASSEAGGAQHF.

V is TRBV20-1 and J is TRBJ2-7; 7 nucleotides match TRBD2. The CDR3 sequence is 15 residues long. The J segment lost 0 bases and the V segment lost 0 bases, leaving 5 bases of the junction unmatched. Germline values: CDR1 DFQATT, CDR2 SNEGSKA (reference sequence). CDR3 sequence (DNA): TGCAGTGCTAGAGATATGGGGGGGGGCTCCTACGAGCAGTACTTC. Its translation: CSARDMGGGSYEQYF.

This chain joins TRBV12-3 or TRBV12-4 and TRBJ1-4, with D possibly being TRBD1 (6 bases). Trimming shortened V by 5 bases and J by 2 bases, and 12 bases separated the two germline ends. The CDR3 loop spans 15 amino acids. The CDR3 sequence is CASSRGGRTNEKLFF. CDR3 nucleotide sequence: TGTGCCAGCAGTCGAGGGGGGAGGACTAATGAAAAACTGTTTTTT.

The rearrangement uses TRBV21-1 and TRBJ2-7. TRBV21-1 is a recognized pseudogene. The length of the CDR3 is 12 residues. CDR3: CASAQVPYEQYF. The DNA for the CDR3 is TGTGCCAGCGCACAGGTCCCCTACGAGCAGTACTTC.

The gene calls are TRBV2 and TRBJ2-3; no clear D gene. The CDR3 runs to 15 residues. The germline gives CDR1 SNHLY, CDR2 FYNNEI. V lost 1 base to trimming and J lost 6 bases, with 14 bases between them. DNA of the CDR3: TGTGCCAGCAGTGAAGAAACCGCGACCTACGATACGCAGTATTTT. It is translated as CASSEETATYDTQYF.

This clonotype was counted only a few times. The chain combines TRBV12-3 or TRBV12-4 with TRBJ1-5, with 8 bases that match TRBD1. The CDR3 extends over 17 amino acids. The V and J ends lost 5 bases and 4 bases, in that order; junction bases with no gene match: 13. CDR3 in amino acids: CASSGSARTGRNQPQHF. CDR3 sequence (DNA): TGTGCCAGCAGTGGTAGCGCCCGGACAGGGAGGAATCAGCCCCAGCATTTT.

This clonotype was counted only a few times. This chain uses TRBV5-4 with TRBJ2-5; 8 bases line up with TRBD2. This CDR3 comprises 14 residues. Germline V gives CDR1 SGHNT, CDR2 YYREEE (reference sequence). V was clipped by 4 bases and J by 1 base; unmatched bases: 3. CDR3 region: CASSRGGAQETQYF. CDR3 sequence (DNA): TGTGCCAGCAGCCGGGGGGGGGCCCAAGAGACCCAGTACTTC.

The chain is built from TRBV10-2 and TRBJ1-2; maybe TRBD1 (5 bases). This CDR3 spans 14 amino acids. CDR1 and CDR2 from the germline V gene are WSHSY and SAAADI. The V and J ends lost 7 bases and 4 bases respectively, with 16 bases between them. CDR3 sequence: CASTRYGATYGYTF. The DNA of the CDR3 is TGCGCCAGCACCCGATATGGGGCCACCTATGGCTACACCTTC.

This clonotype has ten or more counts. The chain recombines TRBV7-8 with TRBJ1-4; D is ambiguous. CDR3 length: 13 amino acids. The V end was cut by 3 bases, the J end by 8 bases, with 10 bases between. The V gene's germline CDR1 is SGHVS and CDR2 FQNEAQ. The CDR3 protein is CASSFGVAEKLFF. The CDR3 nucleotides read TGTGCCAGCAGCTTCGGTGTGGCGGAAAAACTGTTTTTT.